Shown below are 7 T cell receptor beta chains from a single sample sequenced in a study of siplizumab effects on memory and regulatory T cells. Profiled with immunoSEQ multiplex PCR; TCRdb holds only in-frame clones, not every one. Altogether under 70,000 clones are present, 79% being singletons, with the ten largest covering 0.35% to 0.5%. What was sequenced was memory CD4+ T cells sorted from blood. These receptors all come from a human donor in good health.

This clone was detected only once. The DNA for the CDR3 is TGTGCCAGCAGCACCCGTTTGGGCATTGCTAGCACAGATACGCAGTATTTT. Protein: CASSTRLGIASTDTQYF. The chain employs TRBV5-4 and TRBJ2-3; D gene ambiguous. The germline CDR1 and CDR2 sequences are SGHNT and YYREEE (reference sequence). This CDR3 is built from 17 residues. V dropped 4 bases and J dropped 0 bases, with 18 bases sitting between them.

V usage is TRBV27 and J usage is TRBJ1-5; D uncertain. V lost 4 bases to trimming and J lost 2 bases, with 12 bases between them. Germline CDR1 reads MNHEY; CDR2 reads SMNVEV (reference sequence). This CDR3 spans 15 amino acids. The CDR3 spells CASSSDLGGNQPQHF. CDR3 in DNA: TGTGCCAGCAGTTCCGACTTGGGCGGCAATCAGCCCCAGCATTTT.

This clone was picked up a small number of times. The V and J genes are TRBV6-1 and TRBJ1-1, with a weak D call TRBD1 (5 bases). Germline-derived CDR1 and CDR2 are MNHNS and SASEGT. V was shortened by 4 bases and J by 1 base, with 13 bases between the two germline ends. The CDR3 has 15 residues. The CDR3: CASSALTRGNTEAFF. The CDR3 nucleotides read TGTGCCAGCAGTGCTTTGACGAGGGGGAACACTGAAGCTTTCTTT.

The chain employs TRBV7-9 and TRBJ2-4; the D call may be TRBD1 or TRBD2 (6 bases each). Trimming took off 6 bases at V and 0 bases at J, with 15 bases between the two ends. The germline CDR1 and CDR2 sequences are SEHNR and FQNEAQ (reference sequence). The CDR3 consists of 16 residues. The CDR3 bases are TGTGCCAGCAGTTGGGGGGCAGGCCTAGCCAAAAACATTCAGTACTTC. Amino acid sequence: CASSWGAGLAKNIQYF.

The rearrangement joins TRBV6-1 to TRBJ1-1; 7 bases line up with TRBD1. The CDR3 is 18 amino acids. In germline, CDR1 is MNHNS, CDR2 SASEGT. V shed 4 bases and J 4 bases; nucleotides not matched to a gene: 18. CDR3 nucleotides: TGTGCCAGCAGTGCAAAACCAGGGGGGAGTTTTGTTGGCACTGAAGCTTTCTTT. It encodes CASSAKPGGSFVGTEAFF.

This rearrangement joins TRBV10-3 to TRBJ1-1; perhaps TRBD1 as D (5 bases). CDR3 length: 14 residues. V was trimmed by 10 bases and J by 1 base, leaving 16 bases between them. Germline values: CDR1 ENHRY, CDR2 SYGVKD. CDR3 loop: CATRPGAGNTEAFF. CDR3 nucleotides: TGTGCCACCCGCCCCGGGGCCGGGAACACTGAAGCTTTCTTT.

V is TRBV18 and J is TRBJ1-1; D is ambiguous. This CDR3 region has 15 residues. Germline V gives CDR1 KGHSH, CDR2 LQKENI. V lost 4 bases, J lost 1 base, and 13 bases lay in between. This CDR3 is CASSLVGPGNTEAFF. The CDR3 coding sequence is TGTGCCAGCTCACTGGTGGGTCCAGGGAACACTGAAGCTTTCTTT.